Below, 23 T cell receptor beta chains from the same sample are listed, as sequenced in a study of T cell responses to AZD1222 COVID-19 vaccine. Libraries were prepared by immunoSEQ multiplex PCR; TCRdb keeps only in-frame clonotypes and omits some of them. Among fewer than 70,000 clones listed, 80% to 90% were seen once. Source: peripheral blood, taken 28 days after the second AZD1222 dose. Receptors originate from an adult who received the AZD1222 COVID-19 vaccine.

The V and J genes are TRBV5-6 and TRBJ1-6, with D unclear. The CDR3 spans 16 residues. Trimming pared 1 base from V and 6 bases from J, leaving 14 bases between. The germline CDR1 and CDR2 sequences are SGHDT and YYEEEE. CDR3: CASSLRLPQTNSPLHF. The CDR3 region has the DNA TGTGCCAGCAGCTTGAGACTTCCTCAGACTAATTCACCCCTCCACTTT.

The CDR3 loop reads CASTKSRGTGAEKLFF. The DNA of the CDR3 is TGTGCCAGCACCAAATCAAGAGGGACAGGGGCTGAAAAACTGTTTTTT. The gene calls are TRBV7-9 and TRBJ1-4; 10 bases agree with TRBD1. The CDR3 runs to 16 residues. Germline V gene data show CDR1 as SEHNR and CDR2 as FQNEAQ (reference sequence). V trimming: 7 bases; J trimming: 7 bases; junction bases outside the gene matches: 12. Filled out from reference TRBV7-9 and TRBJ1-4, the complete variable domain reads DTGVSQNPRHKITKRGQNVTFRCDPISEHNRLYWYRQTLGQGPEFLTYFQNEAQLEKSRLLSDRFSAERPKGSFSTLEIQRTEQGDSAMYLCASTKSRGTGAEKLFFGSGTQLSVL.

The rearrangement uses TRBV6-1 and TRBJ2-7; the match to TRBD2 covers 13 bases. V gave up 3 bases and J gave up 4 bases; unmatched junction bases: 6. Per germline, CDR1 MNHNS and CDR2 SASEGT. The CDR3 contains 16 residues. The CDR3 region is CASSETGLAGLYEQYF. CDR3 DNA: TGTGCCAGCAGTGAGACGGGACTAGCGGGGCTATACGAGCAGTACTTC.

J is TRBJ1-4 and V is TRBV4-3; 10 bases align to TRBD1. Germline loops: CDR1 LGHNA, CDR2 YSLEER. The CDR3 totals 15 residues. J gave up 8 bases and V 3 bases, and 6 bases lay outside the gene matches. The CDR3 spells CASSHQDRGGEKLFF. The CDR3 DNA reads TGCGCCAGCAGCCATCAGGACAGGGGGGGCGAAAAACTGTTTTTT.

This clone was detected once. This rearrangement joins TRBV18 to TRBJ2-3; D remains ambiguous. This CDR3 contains 15 residues. V lost 4 bases and J 2 bases, leaving 13 bases between the germline ends. Germline CDR1 reads KGHSH; CDR2 reads LQKENI. As DNA, the CDR3 is TGTGCCAGCTCACGATCTCCAGGAACCACAGATACGCAGTATTTT. This encodes CASSRSPGTTDTQYF.

The V and J genes are TRBV18 and TRBJ2-4, with D hard to call. The CDR3 runs to 17 residues. Germline V CDR1 and CDR2: KGHSH, LQKENI. With 2 bases removed from V and 0 bases from J, the gap between germline ends came to 14 bases. The CDR3: CASSPDFNGLAKNIQYF. CDR3 DNA: TGTGCCAGCTCACCAGATTTCAATGGGTTAGCCAAAAACATTCAGTACTTC.

This clone has a handful of counts. The chain links TRBV5-5 to TRBJ2-7, with D perhaps given as TRBD1 or TRBD2 (5 bases each). The CDR3 spans 13 residues. Trimming pared 4 bases from V and 3 bases from J, leaving 11 bases between. Per germline, CDR1 SGHKS and CDR2 YYEKEE (reference sequence). CDR3 nucleotides: TGTGCCAGCAGCCTCCGGGACGACTACGAGCAGTACTTC. This sequence encodes CASSLRDDYEQYF.

J is TRBJ1-2 and V is TRBV27; D possibly corresponds to TRBD1 (6 bases). The CDR3 extends over 15 amino acids. V lost 2 bases and J 0 bases, leaving 10 bases between the germline ends. Germline loops: CDR1 MNHEY, CDR2 SMNVEV (reference sequence). The CDR3, as DNA: TGTGCCAGCAGTTTACTGGGGACACCTAACTATGGCTACACCTTC. This sequence encodes CASSLLGTPNYGYTF.

This chain uses TRBV9 with TRBJ1-2; D remains ambiguous. Trimming removed 3 bases from V and 8 bases from J, with 8 bases in between. The CDR3 length is 11 residues. In germline, CDR1 is SGDLS, CDR2 YYNGEE. The chain's CDR3 is CASSGTNGYTF. CDR3 coding DNA: TGTGCCAGCAGCGGCACAAACGGCTACACCTTC.

The chain is built from TRBV23-1 and TRBJ1-1; D remains ambiguous. TRBV23-1 qualifies as an ORF whose function is uncertain. The CDR3 is 10 amino acids. V shed 7 bases and J shed 8 bases, with 8 bases lying between them. CDR3: CASTSGEAFF. CDR3 DNA sequence: TGCGCCAGCACCTCGGGGGAAGCTTTCTTT.

This clone was detected only once. This chain links TRBV9 with TRBJ2-7, with 9 bases matching TRBD1. The trim removed 5 bases at V and 5 bases at J, leaving 17 bases unmatched. The CDR3 is 17 residues long. The germline gives CDR1 SGDLS, CDR2 YYNGEE. The CDR3 loop is CASSLGGPGQGFHEQYF. The CDR3, as DNA: TGTGCCAGCAGTCTAGGGGGACCGGGACAGGGATTCCACGAGCAGTACTTC.

This chain joins TRBV19 and TRBJ2-2; 8 nucleotides agree with TRBD1. The V segment lost 5 bases and the J segment 6 bases; nucleotides outside the gene matches: 11. Germline V CDR1 and CDR2: LNHDA, SQIVND (reference sequence). The CDR3 sequence is 16 residues long. The CDR3 DNA follows: TGTGCCAGTAGTGGGGACAGGTCGACCGGGGCCGGGGAGCTGTTTTTT. This translates into CASSGDRSTGAGELFF.

The genes are TRBV4-1 and TRBJ1-1, with D perhaps matching TRBD1 (5 bases). CDR3 length equals 15 residues. CDR1 is MGHRA, CDR2 YSYEKL, per germline. Trimming took off 3 bases at V and 0 bases at J, with 11 bases between the two ends. The DNA of the CDR3 is TGCGCCAGCAGCCATCACGGGGGACTGAACACTGAAGCTTTCTTT. This translates into CASSHHGGLNTEAFF.

This rearrangement joins TRBV12-3 or TRBV12-4 to TRBJ1-2; D is unresolved. Trimming took off 3 bases at V and 8 bases at J, with 13 bases between the two ends. The CDR3 sequence is 13 residues long. CDR3 DNA: TGTGCCAGCAGTTTCCGGGTATCAGAAGGCTACACCTTC. Protein product: CASSFRVSEGYTF.

The chain has TRBV19 and TRBJ2-5; the match to TRBD2 covers 7 bases. The ends lost 2 bases at V and 3 bases at J; junction bases unmatched: 3. The CDR3 totals 14 residues. Per germline, CDR1 LNHDA and CDR2 SQIVND (reference sequence). CDR3 sequence reads: CASSIRGDEETQYF. CDR3 bases: TGTGCCAGTAGTATACGGGGGGATGAAGAGACCCAGTACTTC.

This rearrangement joins TRBV29-1 to TRBJ2-2, with 9 positions matching TRBD1. Germline assignment: CDR1 SQVTM and CDR2 ANQGSEA. This CDR3 is built from 14 residues. Unmatched junction bases numbered 7, after V lost 7 bases and J lost 4 bases. The CDR3 protein is CSAGDREVTGELFF. DNA of the CDR3: TGCAGCGCCGGGGACAGGGAGGTCACCGGGGAGCTGTTTTTT.

The chain uses TRBV7-9 and TRBJ1-5; no reliable D call. The CDR3 spans 16 residues. Germline lookup yields CDR1 SEHNR and CDR2 FQNEAQ (reference sequence). V lost 4 bases and J 0 bases, leaving 13 bases between the germline ends. CDR3 nucleotide sequence: TGTGCCAGCAGCTCCCAGACGGTGGATAGCAATCAGCCCCAGCATTTT. Translation: CASSSQTVDSNQPQHF.

This clone appeared a single time. At one end the junction does not follow the germline gene, possibly because of a read error. The gene calls are TRBV5-1 and TRBJ1-1; D is possibly TRBD1 (5 bases). CDR1 is SGHRS and CDR2 is YFSETQ in the germline V gene. This CDR3 spans 12 amino acids. The CDR3, as DNA: TGCGCCAGCAGCCCGGGGACCGCCTTTAGTACCTTT. Its translation is CASSPGTAFSTF.

J is TRBJ1-2 and V is TRBV30; D is unclear. Trimming took off 8 bases at V and 0 bases at J, with 7 bases between the two ends. CDR1 is GTSNPN, CDR2 SVGIG, per germline (reference sequence). The CDR3 is 11 residues long. The CDR3 reads CAQTANYGYTF. CDR3 sequence (DNA): TGTGCCCAGACGGCTAACTATGGCTACACCTTC.

This clone was observed a handful of times. The CDR3 protein is CASSGRTEHNEKLFF. CDR3 coding DNA: TGTGCCAGCAGCGGCCGGACAGAACATAATGAAAAACTGTTTTTT. This rearrangement joins TRBV9 to TRBJ1-4; the D gene is possibly TRBD1 (6 bases). The V end was cut by 3 bases, the J end by 4 bases, with 13 bases between. The germline V gene encodes CDR1 SGDLS and CDR2 YYNGEE. The CDR3 is made up of 15 amino acids.

This sequence joins TRBV29-1 and TRBJ1-2, with 7 bases that match TRBD1. The trim removed 4 bases at V and 0 bases at J, leaving 8 bases unmatched. The CDR3 consists of 15 residues. The germline gives CDR1 SQVTM, CDR2 ANQGSEA. The chain's CDR3 is CSVAARGDSNYGYTF. In DNA form, the CDR3 reads TGCAGCGTTGCGGCCAGGGGGGACTCTAACTATGGCTACACCTTC.

This clone was seen just once. The J gene is TRBJ2-7, the V gene TRBV11-2; a weak D match, TRBD1 (5 bases). V was trimmed by 8 bases and J by 4 bases, leaving 15 bases between them. The CDR3 extends over 13 amino acids. Germline V gives CDR1 SGHAT, CDR2 FQNNGV. CDR3 nucleotides: TGTGCCAGCTCCCGGTTGGGGCGTTACGAGCAGTACTTC. This codes for CASSRLGRYEQYF.

The CDR3 region has the DNA TGCAGTGCTAGTCGCGGACGACCTTACGAGCAGTACTTC. This translates into CSASRGRPYEQYF. This chain joins TRBV20-1 and TRBJ2-7; no clear D gene. This CDR3 comprises 13 residues. Trimming cost V 3 bases and J 4 bases, with 13 bases left between them. Per germline, CDR1 DFQATT and CDR2 SNEGSKA (reference sequence).